Given below is one T cell receptor (beta chain) in context. No antigen is known for it. Per-nucleotide qualities are absent, and no much larger clonotype sits a single base away. This entry is derived from a study of cytomegalovirus exposure and HLA in healthy donors (dated by TCRdb to between 2016 and 2019). Concerning the study at large: According to an earlier analysis of a few hundred of the donors, 150 million to 200 million T cells yielded roughly 110 million unique TCR beta sequences and about 300 Gb of sequence data. Roughly 310 gigabases of sequencing data and approximately 85 million unique TCR sequences were included in an early release covering about 620 HLA-typed donors. Both class I and class II loci were covered by HLA typing, at four-digit resolution. The genetic ancestry cluster associated with self-reported Caucasian donors included roughly 84% of the 398 genotyped donors. The T cell repertoires of 666 subjects were profiled by immunosequencing and related to cytomegalovirus serostatus. High-throughput TCR immunosequencing, statistical association of individual TCRs with disease status, and machine learning were combined to predict cytomegalovirus infection status. Along with the roughly 670-subject first cohort, a separate validation cohort of some 130 different subjects was used. Across around 400 genotyped donors of the cohort, an average of roughly 230,000 unique TCR beta nucleotide sequences per donor were sequenced, and 15% to 20% of those sequences were non-productive. Genome-wide SNP genotypes for about 65% of the 666 donors were used in a later genetic analysis, which treated that subset as a discovery cohort. Typing coverage differed by locus: A, B, C, DRB1 and DQB1 were typed in roughly 629-630 donors, DQA1 in approximately 520, DPA1 in some 570, and DPB1 in 400 to 480. Donor age, sex, ethnicity and CMV serostatus were compiled together with the repertoire data. To decide whether each TCR beta V gene segment behaved as functional or pseudogenic, an earlier analysis of approximately 620 of the donors relied on high-throughput TCR beta sequencing. Rather than using new phenotypic data, the later analysis identified candidate immune exposures from TCR beta sequences and from how often those sequences occurred across donors. To study patterns of TCR occurrence, a later analysis re-analyzed previously published TCR beta repertoires from 666 donors and added high-resolution HLA genotyping. The aim of the study was to test whether cataloging public T cell receptors could identify signatures of past pathogen exposure. Every repertoire in the discovery cohort had been generated on one and the same sequencing platform. Four to six DR-DQ haplotypes were handled as single units for association and clustering because linkage in the cohort was strong.

General conclusions and limits of the study: The earlier analysis of approximately 560 of the donors excluded roughly 16 rarely observed V segments, including chromosome 9 orphons, because counts were too low. Some IMGT-functional V segments, including TRBV6-2 and TRBV6-3, could not be told apart with the 87-base-pair reads, so those segments were excluded. Linkage disequilibrium might explain the correlated functional status among segregating V segments, but an unknown experimental factor could not be ruled out. The classifier was reported to diagnose cytomegalovirus status with high specificity and sensitivity in both the original cohort and the validation cohort. Across donors, most TCR sequences were observed very rarely, whereas some public TCRs were present in many individuals. A further reported finding was that TCR beta sequences accurately predicted the HLA-A and HLA-B alleles for most subjects in the first cohort. In an earlier analysis of 587 of the donors, most TCR beta V segments were observed in productive rearrangements about 87% or about 30% of the time, broadly matching IMGT annotations. The presence/absence analyses assumed that sequencing depth was roughly uniform across donors, and that assumption may not be true. A later analysis associated approximately 17,000 TCR beta sequences with specific HLA alleles at a false discovery rate of 0.05. A later analysis reported that several top co-occurrence clusters appeared linked to parvovirus B19, influenza, CMV and Epstein-Barr virus. In a later genetic analysis, fewer N-insertions in productive TCRs were reported among donors in an Asian-associated ancestry cluster than the roughly 710-donor mean. In a later analysis, TCR association rates were found to vary across HLA loci, with the most associated TCRs seen for DRB1 alleles and the fewest for HLA-C alleles. According to a later analysis, most CMV-associated TCR beta chains appeared to be HLA-restricted, and the HLA associations seemed to be driven largely by CMV exposure. The authors suggested that the approach could potentially be extended to other disease states and immunological phenotypes. Strong co-occurrence of HLA alleles, especially DR and DQ, made assigning TCR associations to individual alleles difficult. Immune exposure information for the cohort was limited to CMV serostatus. Three of the identified cytomegalovirus-associated TCR beta chains were confirmed in vitro to be specific for cytomegalovirus antigens. A later genetic analysis associated a missense DCLRE1C variant with V-gene and J-gene trimming of TCR beta chains, and an independent cohort replicated the association. Because HLA typing was unavailable for some donors at each locus, only the typed subset was used in association tests. The sequencing pipeline was judged likely to have produced a cluster of highly shared sequence variants as a technical artifact. In this cohort, only TCR beta chains were sequenced, and detectable features were limited by the absence of alpha or paired-chain data. A later analysis found that HLA-associated TCR beta chains were more clonally expanded and had lower generation probabilities than equally common non-associated chains. The study gave a list of 150 to 200 TCR beta chains associated with cytomegalovirus.

The V end gives up 5 bases and the J end 1 base, leaving 2 bases in the junction not matched to a gene. From its cysteine to its phenylalanine, the CDR3 spans 13 amino acids. The entry retains the CDR3 DNA only, 39 bases that are in frame from base 1. The CDR1 and CDR2 encoded by the germline V gene are MNHNS and SASEGT. The library relied on the immunoSEQ multiplex PCR assay. For the multiplex PCR, a mixture combining 60 forward primers for TCR Vbeta segments and 13 reverse primers for TCR Jbeta segments was used. Amplification of the CDR3 region of rearranged TCR beta genes was performed with a multiplex PCR assay on genomic DNA. The Illumina HiSeq System was used to sequence the amplified TCR beta libraries as 87-base-pair reads. Per the source publication's procedure: A later analysis tallied 75 million to 95 million unique TCR beta chains across the 666 repertoires, and about 12 million of those chains were shared by two or more donors. To remove PCR and sequencing errors, raw reads were error-corrected and collapsed into unique sequences using a nearest-neighbor algorithm that merged closely related sequences. To assign V, D and J gene segments, CDR3 sequences were aligned to IMGT reference sequences. For a sequence to be retained, a match of at least six nucleotides was required to both a V gene segment and a J gene segment. A rearrangement was called productive if the CDR3 had no stop codons and remained in frame with V and J, and every other rearrangement was called non-productive. Following IMGT convention, CDR3 was defined as the stretch from the second conserved V-encoded cysteine to the conserved J-encoded phenylalanine. In an earlier analysis of roughly 610 of the donors, sequences lacking an unambiguous match to a single V gene segment were excluded. In an earlier analysis of 587 of the donors, V segments were called functional above 56.7% productive rearrangements and were called segregating when the between-donor standard deviation exceeded 5%. To diagnose cytomegalovirus status from the catalog of TCR beta chain sequences, a statistical classification framework was built. In a later analysis, TCR nucleotide sequences were compared against IMGT/GENE-DB human TR gene sequences so that V and J genes could be assigned. Using the TCRdist pipeline, a later analysis assigned CDR3 sequences along with most-parsimonious VDJ recombination scenarios. In a later analysis, each TCR beta chain was defined by its CDR3 amino acid sequence together with its V-gene family, and reads without a unique V-gene family were excluded. To address suspected cross-contamination and a sequencing artifact, a later analysis removed 592 highly shared, low-generation-probability nucleotide sequences. For each public chain, a later analysis derived a clonal expansion index from normalized ranks of inferred template counts within each repertoire. Generation probabilities in a later analysis came from a VDJ recombination model fitted to out-of-frame rearrangements, and those results were checked against IGoR. Hypergeometric tests were used in a later analysis to score TCR-TCR, TCR-HLA and TCR-CMV co-occurrence, with a repertoire-size bias correction applied to the TCR pairs. In a later analysis, false discovery rates were estimated by permuting HLA or CMV assignments 20 times. In a later analysis, co-occurring TCRs were grouped with DBSCAN, and TCRdist sequence similarity was added when clustering was performed within HLA-allele-positive subsets. Repertoires with fewer than 30,000 or more than 120,000 public chains, plus five repertoires with anomalous nucleotide sharing, were excluded from co-occurrence clustering. TCRdb mirrors the immuneACCESS table, restricted to in-frame sequences. Some clones are absent from its copies; in checked studies, under half trace to an unresolved V gene, and the reason for the others is unknown. The D gene and trimming were derived from the DNA, and the V and J assignments and clone size from that table. The table for this sample lists about 170,000 clones; 80% to 90% of them were counted only once. Over 0.65% of the sample rests with the top ten.

The cohort comprised fewer than 700 healthy bone marrow donors. All cohort members were sampled while nominally healthy, although unrecorded immune exposures were likely present. The donor was CMV seronegative and was included in the group of a few hundred seronegative cohort members. Every donor gave a peripheral blood sample, and the peripheral blood mononuclear cells from that sample were used for TCR beta sequencing. Genomic DNA was extracted from the blood cell samples with the Qiagen DNeasy Blood Extraction Kit. The V and J segments used are TRBV6-1 and TRBJ2-7; 7 of the junction bases match TRBD1. The sample was PBMCs. This TCR was sampled from a woman aged 18-30 years in good health and CMV-seronegative. CDR3 region: CASSLQGSYEQYF. In nucleotide form, the sequence is TGTGCCAGCAGTCTACAGGGGTCCTACGAGCAGTACTTC.